This paragraph covers one T cell receptor beta chain sequence. The data derive from a study of patients and donors after allogeneic stem cell transplantation. TCRdb re-derived calls from the RT-PCR reads in MiXCR, one entry per CDR3 protein. The sample gives 37,000 or so distinct CDR3 sequences, about 30% of which show up once; around 72% is in the top ten. CDR3 size: 14 residues. The germline gives CDR1 MNHEY, CDR2 SVGEGT. V was cut by 8 bases and J by 3 bases, with 16 bases left in between. The sample taken for sequencing was blood, either unsorted or a sorted T cell fraction (not recorded which). The TCR was taken from a human donor who was either an allogeneic HSCT recipient or a stem cell or donor lymphocyte infusion donor (not recorded which). It is not recorded whose cells these are; they may come from a transplant donor. The chain combines TRBV6-2 or TRBV6-3 with TRBJ1-2; perhaps TRBD1 as D (5 bases). In DNA form, the CDR3 reads TGTGCCAGCCTGGACGGGGCAGTAGACTATGGCTACACCTTC. Translation gives CASLDGAVDYGYTF.